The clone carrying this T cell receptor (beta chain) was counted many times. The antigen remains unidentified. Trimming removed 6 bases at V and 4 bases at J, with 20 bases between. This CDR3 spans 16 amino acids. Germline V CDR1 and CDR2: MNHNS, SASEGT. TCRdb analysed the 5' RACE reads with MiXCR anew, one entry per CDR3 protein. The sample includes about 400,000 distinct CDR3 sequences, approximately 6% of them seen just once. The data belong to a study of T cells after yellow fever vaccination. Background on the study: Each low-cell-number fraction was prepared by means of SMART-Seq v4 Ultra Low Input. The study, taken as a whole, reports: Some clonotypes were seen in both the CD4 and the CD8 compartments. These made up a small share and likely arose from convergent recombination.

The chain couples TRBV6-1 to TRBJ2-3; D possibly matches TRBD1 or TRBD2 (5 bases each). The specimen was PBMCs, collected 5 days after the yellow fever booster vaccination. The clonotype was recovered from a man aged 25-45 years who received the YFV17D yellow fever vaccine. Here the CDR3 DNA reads TGTGCCAGCAGACGCTGGGACGTCGCGGTTTCAGATACGCAGTATTTT. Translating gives CASRRWDVAVSDTQYF.